This T cell receptor beta chain was captured in a study of cytomegalovirus exposure and HLA in healthy donors. In the study overall: The same platform used for the 600 to 750 first-cohort repertoires was also used for the roughly 130 validation repertoires, as a later analysis reported.

Study-level results: Researchers counted around 150 TCR beta chains as cytomegalovirus-associated. Reports indicated that the classifier achieved high specificity and sensitivity in diagnosing cytomegalovirus status. The study found most TCR sequences rare, yet found some public TCRs in many donors.

This clone came up a few times. Its antigen is currently unknown. The repertoire was sequenced with immunoSEQ multiplex PCR; TCRdb's copy has only in-frame clones and lacks some. The data hold some 200,000 clones, with about 80% observed a single time. The germline V gene has CDR1 LGHNA and CDR2 YNFKEQ. The ends lost 0 bases at V and 2 bases at J; junction bases unmatched: 3. This CDR3 is 15 amino acids long. The genes are TRBV4-2 and TRBJ2-7; 8 bases line up with TRBD2. Material: PBMCs. The receptor comes from a young woman in good health and CMV-seropositive. This CDR3 is CASSQDREGTYEQYF. CDR3 in DNA: TGTGCCAGCAGCCAAGATCGGGAGGGCACCTACGAGCAGTACTTC.